This T cell receptor beta chain was documented in a study of blood T cell repertoires in COVID-19. Generated by immunoSEQ multiplex PCR, the TCRdb table keeps only in-frame clones and is missing some. Here the sample spans about 310,000 clones, about 90% being singletons. The receptor comes from a woman in her forties with COVID-19, enrolled during active disease. Material: peripheral blood.

CDR3 nucleotide sequence: TGTGCCAGCAGCTTAATCAGGTGGCGACAATCCCTATACAATGAGCAGTTCTTC. Encoded protein: CASSLIRWRQSLYNEQFF. This chain connects TRBV7-6 to TRBJ2-1; D remains unclear. CDR3 size: 18 residues. Germline CDR1 reads SGHVS; CDR2 reads FNYEAQ. V was shortened by 2 bases and J by 4 bases, with 21 bases between the two germline ends.